Listed below are T cell receptor beta chains from one sample, sequenced in a study of blood T cell repertoires in COVID-19. Sequencing was performed with immunoSEQ multiplex PCR; in TCRdb, only in-frame clones are kept and a portion is missing. Among some 200,000 clones listed, 65% to 85% were seen once. Sequencing was carried out using peripheral blood. The receptors stem from a human donor with acute or convalescent COVID-19. The donor label of this sample is uncertain. CDR3s include the opening cysteine and the closing phenylalanine or tryptophan. The D gene is left open where the match is weak. Expanded clones are given a class, and other clones once, few, many or no size at all.

V	J	D	size	DNA	CDR3
TRBV7-9	TRBJ2-5	TRBD2	NA	TGTGCCAGCAGCCCCGGGGGAGGGCCACAAGAGACCCAGTACTTC	CASSPGGGPQETQYF
TRBV14	TRBJ1-2	NA	NA	TGTGCCAGCACCCCCTCGGGGGAGGTCTATGGCTACACCTTC	CASTPSGEVYGYTF
TRBV7-3	TRBJ2-2	NA	NA	TGTGCCAGCAGCTTAAGAGCAAATCGCGGGGAGCTGTTTTTT	CASSLRANRGELFF
TRBV12-3/TRBV12-4	TRBJ1-5	TRBD1	NA	TGTGCCAGCACCGACCGGACAGGTCAGCCCCAGCATTTT	CASTDRTGQPQHF
TRBV6-1	TRBJ1-1	TRBD1	NA	TGTGCCAGCAGTGAGGTCCCTCTAAGGACAGGGGGCACTGAAGCTTTCTTT	CASSEVPLRTGGTEAFF
TRBV10-1	TRBJ1-1	NA	NA	TGCGCCAGCAGTGGGCAGGGGAACACTGAAGCTTTCTTT	CASSGQGNTEAFF
TRBV11-3	TRBJ2-7	NA	NA	TGTGCCAGCAGCTTAGAGGGCGGGGTGGCGCAGTACTTC	CASSLEGGVAQYF
TRBV2	TRBJ2-3	TRBD2	NA	TGTGCCAGCAGTAAAGCGGGAGCCACAGATACGCAGTATTTT	CASSKAGATDTQYF
TRBV9	TRBJ1-6	TRBD1	NA	TGTGCCAGCAGCGTAGAAGGGACAGCTAGTAGACACCTCCACTTT	CASSVEGTASRHLHF
TRBV28	TRBJ1-1	TRBD1	NA	TGTGCCAGCAGATCCACCGGGACAGGGGCCATGAACACTGAAGCTTTCTTT	CASRSTGTGAMNTEAFF
TRBV7-3	TRBJ2-3	TRBD1	NA	TGTGCCAGCAGCTTAGGTGGGACAGGGAGCGCAGATACGCAGTATTTT	CASSLGGTGSADTQYF
TRBV5-1	TRBJ2-1	TRBD2	NA	TGCGCCAGCAGCTTACTAGCGAGCTCCTACAATGAGCAGTTCTTC	CASSLLASSYNEQFF
TRBV6-5	TRBJ1-5	NA	few	TGTGCCAGCGGTAAACGGGGGTATAGCAATCAGCCCCAGCATTTT	CASGKRGYSNQPQHF
TRBV9	TRBJ2-2	NA	NA	TGTGCCAGCAGCGTAGCTACGAGTAACACCGGGGAGCTGTTTTTT	CASSVATSNTGELFF
TRBV18	TRBJ2-6	NA	NA	TGTGCCAGCTCACCACCCACGGGGAGCTCTGGGGCCAACGTCCTGACTTTC	CASSPPTGSSGANVLTF
TRBV3-1/TRBV3-2	TRBJ2-5	TRBD2	NA	TGTGCCAGCAGCCAAGATCGGCTAGCGGGAGGATTGGTAGAGACCCAGTACTTC	CASSQDRLAGGLVETQYF
TRBV4-1	TRBJ1-1	TRBD1	once	TGCGCCAGCAGCGTAATACAGGGGTCGAACACTGAAGCTTTCTTT	CASSVIQGSNTEAFF
TRBV3-1/TRBV3-2	TRBJ2-3	TRBD2	NA	TGTGCCAGCAGCCGCTATCTAGCGGGGGGCACAGATACGCAGTATTTT	CASSRYLAGGTDTQYF
TRBV7-9	TRBJ2-7	NA	NA	TGTGCCAGCAGCTTTGGGGGCGCATCCTACGAGCAGTACTTC	CASSFGGASYEQYF
TRBV9	TRBJ1-2	NA	NA	TGTGCCAGCAGCGTATCTGGGGCGGTCTATGGCTACACCTTC	CASSVSGAVYGYTF
TRBV27	TRBJ2-7	TRBD1	NA	TGTGCCAGCAGTTTATCGGGACAGGGGCTTGGGTACGAGCAGTACTTC	CASSLSGQGLGYEQYF
TRBV9	TRBJ2-2	TRBD2	NA	TGTGCCAGCAGCCTCCAGGGGACGGGAGGGGGTACCGGGGAGCTGTTTTTT	CASSLQGTGGGTGELFF
TRBV2	TRBJ2-2	TRBD2	few	TGTGCCACCTCCGGGGGGAGAATCATCACCGGGGAGCTGTTTTTT	CATSGGRIITGELFF
TRBV5-1	TRBJ1-1	TRBD1	NA	TGCGCCAGCAGCAGATCCGGGACAGGGGATAGTGGGGACTTCTTT	CASSRSGTGDSGDFF
TRBV19	TRBJ1-5	NA	NA	TGTGCCAGTAGTCGGCAGGGCCAAGGGGGCAATCAGCCCCAGCATTTT	CASSRQGQGGNQPQHF
TRBV5-8	TRBJ2-2	TRBD1	NA	TGTGCCAGCAGCTCCGGACAGGCCCTGCGGGAGCTGTTTTTT	CASSSGQALRELFF
TRBV3-1/TRBV3-2	TRBJ1-3	NA	NA	TGTGCCAGCAGCCAAGTGAGGACAGCACTAAACACCATATATTTT	CASSQVRTALNTIYF
TRBV6-1	TRBJ2-3	TRBD2	NA	TGTGCCAGCAGTGAGTCTAGCGGGGGGGGCACAGATACGCAGTATTTT	CASSESSGGGTDTQYF